The clone carrying this T cell receptor (beta chain) has a count of ten or more. Its specificity is unknown. TCRdb reanalyzed the PCR reads with MiXCR. The data hold tens of thousands of clones, with 15% to 20% observed a single time. The record originates from a study of metastatic and nonmetastatic thyroid tumors. The study's findings and limits: Significantly higher TCR beta diversity was reportedly seen in malignant thyroid tumors than benign nodules, in blood and tumor.

The V end lost 3 bases, the J end lost 13 bases, and 19 bases lay between the germline ends. There are 14 residues in the CDR3. From germline, CDR1 is MDHEN and CDR2 SYDVKM. The entire patient cohort was treatment-naive prior to thyroid surgery. The specimen sequenced was blood. The J gene is TRBJ1-3, the V gene TRBV28; D not certain. The receptor comes from a female donor with papillary thyroid cancer or a benign thyroid nodule (not recorded which). Some clones in this sample may be carry-over from other donors' samples. The CDR3 loop is CASSFSQNRGPIYF. CDR3 nucleotides: TGTGCCAGCAGTTTTTCCCAGAACCGCGGGCCTATATATTTT.